The T cell receptor beta chain described here comes from a study of blood T cell repertoires in COVID-19. Some clones are missing from TCRdb's copy, which holds only in-frame ones; the method was immunoSEQ multiplex PCR. The sample consists of around 220,000 clones, 70% to 90% of them appearing once. This CDR3 region has 13 residues. In germline, CDR1 is LNHDA, CDR2 SQIVND (reference sequence). V lost 4 bases and J lost 9, with 15 bases in between. Sequenced sample: peripheral blood. This TCR derives from a woman aged 40 to 50 who had recovered from COVID-19. The V call is TRBV19, the J call TRBJ2-5; a weak D match, TRBD2 (6 bases). CDR3 sequence reads: CASSKVGGTAQYF. Here the CDR3 DNA reads TGTGCCAGTAGTAAAGTGGGGGGAACGGCCCAGTACTTC.